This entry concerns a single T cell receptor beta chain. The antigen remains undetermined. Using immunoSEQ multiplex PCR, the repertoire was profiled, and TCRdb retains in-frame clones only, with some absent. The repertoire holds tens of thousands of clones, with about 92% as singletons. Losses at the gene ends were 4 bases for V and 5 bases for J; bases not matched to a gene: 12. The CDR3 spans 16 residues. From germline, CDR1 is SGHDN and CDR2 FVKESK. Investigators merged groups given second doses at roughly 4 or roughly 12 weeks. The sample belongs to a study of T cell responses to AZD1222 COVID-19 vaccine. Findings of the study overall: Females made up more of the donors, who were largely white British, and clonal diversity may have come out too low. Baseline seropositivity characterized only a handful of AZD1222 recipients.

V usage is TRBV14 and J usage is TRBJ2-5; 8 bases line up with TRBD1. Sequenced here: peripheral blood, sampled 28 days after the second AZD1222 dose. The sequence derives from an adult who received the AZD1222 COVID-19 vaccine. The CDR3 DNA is TGTGCCAGCAGCCCCAGGGGGCTAGTGGGATGGGAGACCCAGTACTTC. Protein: CASSPRGLVGWETQYF.